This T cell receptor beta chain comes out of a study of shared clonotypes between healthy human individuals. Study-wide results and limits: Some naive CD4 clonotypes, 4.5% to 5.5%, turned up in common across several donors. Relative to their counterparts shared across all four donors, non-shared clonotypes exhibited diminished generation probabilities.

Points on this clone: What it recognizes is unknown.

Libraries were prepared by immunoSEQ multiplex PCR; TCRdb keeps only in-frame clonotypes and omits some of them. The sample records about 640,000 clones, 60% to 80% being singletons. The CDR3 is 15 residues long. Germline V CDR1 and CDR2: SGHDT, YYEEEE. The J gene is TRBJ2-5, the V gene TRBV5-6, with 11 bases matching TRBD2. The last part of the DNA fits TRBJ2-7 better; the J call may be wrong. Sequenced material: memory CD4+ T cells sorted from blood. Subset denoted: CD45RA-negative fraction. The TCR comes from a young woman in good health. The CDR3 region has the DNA TGTGCCAGCAGCCGACGGACTAGCGGGCGCTACGAGCAGTACTTC. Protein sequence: CASSRRTSGRYEQYF.